This T cell receptor (beta chain) came from a study of T cells in Graves' hyperthyroidism and ophthalmopathy (dated by TCRdb to the late 2010s). Looking at the study overall: Peripheral blood was sampled at the time of initial diagnosis, prior to any treatment. TCR Vbeta CDR3 sequencing of 120 to 150 peripheral blood samples (43 ophthalmopathy, roughly 72 hyperthyroidism and approximately 17 progressor patients) is reported in the paper. Following sampling, methimazole starting at 30 mg daily was given to hyperthyroidism patients, and high-dose intravenous methylprednisolone was given to ophthalmopathy patients. To identify TCR V-J signatures that set the groups apart, the researchers used a discovery cohort of 90 to 100 patients, made up of 40 to 45 with Graves' ophthalmopathy and some 56 with stable Graves' hyperthyroidism. Prospective prediction of ophthalmopathy was tested in an independent validation cohort of 18 to 20 hyperthyroidism patients and 17 patients who later progressed to ophthalmopathy. The roughly 94 discovery patients were randomly split 7:3 into training and test sets. Thyroid tissue and blood T-cell repertoires from six or seven Graves' hyperthyroidism patients were also compared in the study.

The TCR beta CDR3 regions were amplified from RNA transcripts. The first round of RT-PCR for the TCR CDR3 was performed with the HTBI primer set and the Qiagen OneStep RT-PCR kit. The libraries were constructed in a second round of multiplex PCR and then size-selected and purified. Sequencing of the libraries was done on an Illumina HiSeq2000 using paired-end 100 bp reads. In the paper's pipeline: SOAPnuke was used to process the raw data, with reads discarded if the reads contained adapters or uncalled bases, had a mean Phred below 15, or lacked an exact constant-primer or identifier match. COPE v1.2.5 was used to merge the high-quality paired reads, and each unique nucleotide sequence was defined as a clonotype. MiTCR v1.1 was used to align the clonotypes against IMGT TRBV, TRBD and TRBJ reference segments. The analysis included only V-J combinations with a frequency above 0.0001, which together covered roughly 99% of the repertoires. The TCS score was defined as F50 (clonal expansion) divided by E x V (chaos), with BLOSUM62-based TCRdist calculated between CDR3 peptides within each V-J. Welch's t-statistics and random forest reduced around 550 V-J features to some 14, which were used in a naive Bayes classifier (R e1071). TCRdb reanalyzed the raw reads on its own, using fastp at Q25 for trimming and MiXCR for clone calling, and kept in-frame beta chains. A single entry per CDR3 protein holds the most common genes and DNA from its merged rows. It is TCRdb's table, rather than the study itself, that gives the V and J calls and clone size. Within this sample are about 92,000 distinct CDR3 sequences, with roughly 56% of them counted one time only. Around 27% of the sample comes from the top ten.

A patient counted as having stable Graves' hyperthyroidism if no progression to ophthalmopathy occurred over 18 months of follow-up. The hyperthyroidism patients were between 18 and 65 years old and newly diagnosed, with a disease duration of less than 2 months. Patients with uncontrolled infections, other autoimmune diseases, pregnancy or lactation were excluded. Diagnoses were established on the basis of clinical symptoms, serum thyroxine and TRAb, thyroid ultrasound, and orbital computed tomography. Ficoll-Paque density gradient centrifugation was used to isolate PBMCs from around 10 ml of fresh peripheral blood. Total RNA was extracted using Trizol reagent, and RNA quality was assessed on an Agilent 2100 Bioanalyzer. Results and caveats for the whole study, not just this receptor: A 13 V-J signature model separated ophthalmopathy from stable hyperthyroidism, with approximately 86% sensitivity and around 84% specificity in cross-validation and 80%/75% in testing. In validation, progression to ophthalmopathy was predicted by the model with around 71% sensitivity and just over 72% specificity, a median of around 5.9 months before onset. Most expanded thyroid clonotypes (frequency above 0.001) were also detected in blood, a finding suggesting that blood repertoires may reflect thyroid immune responses. No statistical method was used to set the sample size in advance, and investigators knew the group allocation.

CDR1 is given as DFQATT and CDR2 as SNEGSKA, both from the germline V gene (reference sequence). Reading from cysteine to phenylalanine, the CDR3 counts 14 amino acids. CDR3 DNA only is kept here, 42 bases in frame from base 1. As to this clonotype: Its antigen is unknown. Within one base of it there is no much larger clone, and no base qualities were kept.

This sequence uses TRBV20-1 and TRBJ1-4, with TRBD1 identical over 8 junction bases. The receptor comes from a woman between 35 and 50 years old with Graves' hyperthyroidism. The specimen sequenced was blood. This receptor has the CDR3 CRIQRQGYNEKLFF. The DNA is as follows: TGCAGGATTCAACGACAGGGGTATAATGAAAAACTGTTTTTT.